The clone carrying this T cell receptor (beta chain) has just a few counts. The antigen remains undetermined. Germline V gene data show CDR1 as SGHRS and CDR2 as YFSETQ. With V trimmed by 3 bases and J by 0 bases, 2 bases remained unmatched. CDR3 length: 14 residues. The data originate from a study of response to subunit inactivated influenza vaccine. TCRdb reprocessed the RT-PCR reads via MiXCR and lists one record per CDR3 protein. The sample has around 520,000 distinct CDR3 sequences, approximately 12% seen once. Findings and caveats of the study: There was a suggestion from the authors that each seasonal influenza vaccination recruits few new T cells.

V usage is TRBV5-1 and J usage is TRBJ1-1, with 7 bases identical to TRBD1. Source: PBMCs from blood, taken on the day of vaccination. This clonotype was obtained from a man aged 45 to 65 who received an inactivated influenza vaccine. The CDR3 DNA sequence: TGCGCCAGCAGCTCGACAGGGATGAACACTGAAGCTTTCTTT. It is translated as CASSSTGMNTEAFF. Variable domain in full (rest from reference TRBV5-1 and TRBJ1-1): KAGVTQTPRYLIKTRGQQVTLSCSPISGHRSVSWYQQTPGQGLQFLFEYFSETQRNKGNFPGRFSGRQFSNSRSEMNVSTLELGDSALYLCASSSTGMNTEAFFGQGTRLTVV.